The 26 T cell receptor beta chains below all came from one sample that was sequenced in a study of cytomegalovirus exposure and HLA in healthy donors. PCR employed 60 Vbeta and 13 Jbeta primers. Repertoires were generated with immunoSEQ multiplex PCR, while TCRdb's copy carries only in-frame clones and drops some. The sample holds roughly 100,000 clones; under 80% are singletons and the top ten take 8.5% to 10%. Sequences were obtained from PBMCs. Receptors originate from a woman in her 40s in good health and CMV-seropositive.

This chain connects TRBV5-1 to TRBJ2-7, with no clear D. CDR1 and CDR2 (germline): SGHRS, YFSETQ. The CDR3 spans 11 residues. V was trimmed by 4 bases and J by 4 bases, leaving 6 bases between them. The CDR3 here is CASSLEYEQYF. The CDR3 region has the DNA TGCGCCAGCAGCCTTGAGTACGAGCAGTACTTC.

This clone was observed a single time. The chain is built from TRBV11-3 and TRBJ2-3, with 8 bases identical to TRBD2. J gave up 0 bases and V 3 bases, and 5 bases lay outside the gene matches. The CDR3 runs to 16 residues. The germline V gene encodes CDR1 SGHNT and CDR2 YENEEA. In DNA form, the CDR3 reads TGTGCCAGCAGCTTTTCGACTAGCGAGAGCACAGATACGCAGTATTTT. Its translation: CASSFSTSESTDTQYF.

This clone appeared once. The chain recombines TRBV28 with TRBJ1-5, with 8 nucleotides matching TRBD1. Per the germline V gene, CDR1 is MDHEN and CDR2 is SYDVKM. This CDR3 spans 16 amino acids. Trimming took 2 bases from V and 3 from J; bases not matched to a gene: 6. The CDR3: CASSLPLGQVNQPQHF. DNA of the CDR3: TGTGCCAGCAGTTTACCCCTGGGACAGGTCAATCAGCCCCAGCATTTT.

The chain couples TRBV28 to TRBJ1-2, with D maybe TRBD1 (6 bases). Trimming cost V 5 bases and J 8 bases, with 12 bases left between them. Germline lookup yields CDR1 MDHEN and CDR2 SYDVKM. The CDR3 has 12 residues. The CDR3 reads CASSKGGYGYTF. Here the CDR3 DNA reads TGTGCCAGCAGTAAAGGGGGATACGGCTACACCTTC.

The chain links TRBV21-1 to TRBJ1-5; the table's D gene call, TRBD1, was not cross checked with the DNA. TRBV21-1 is labeled a pseudogene. The CDR3 is 15 amino acids. CDR3 coding DNA: TGTGCCAGCAGCAAAGCGACAGGGGACCTTGGGAGCCAGCATTTT. It is translated as CASSKATGDLGSQHF.

This clone was counted between two and nine times. The rearrangement links TRBV28 to TRBJ1-4; TRBD1 might be the D (6 bases). This CDR3 has 16 residues. V lost 6 bases and J lost 2, with 16 bases in between. Germline V gives CDR1 MDHEN, CDR2 SYDVKM. This CDR3 is CASSSLHRATNEKLFF. The CDR3 DNA reads as TGTGCCAGCAGCTCCCTCCACAGGGCGACTAATGAAAAACTGTTTTTT. The variable domain in full, with the rest retrieved from reference TRBV28 and TRBJ1-4, is DVKVTQSSRYLVKRTGEKVFLECVQDMDHENMFWYRQDPGLGLRLIYFSYDVKMKEKGDIPEGYSVSREKKERFSLILESASTNQTSMYLCASSSLHRATNEKLFFGSGTQLSVL.

The chain combines TRBV10-1 with TRBJ2-7; D is undetermined. CDR3 length equals 18 residues. Germline V gene lookup returns CDR1 WNHNN and CDR2 SYGVQD (reference sequence). The V and J ends lost 0 bases and 0 bases respectively, with 18 bases between them. In DNA form, the CDR3 reads TGCGCCAGCAGTGAGTCGAAGCTCTCGCCTTGGAGCTCCTACGAGCAGTACTTC. Protein: CASSESKLSPWSSYEQYF.

This chain connects TRBV5-1 to TRBJ2-7; TRBD1 agrees at 10 bases. This CDR3 contains 15 residues. CDR1 SGHRS and CDR2 YFSETQ come from the germline V gene. V gave up 0 bases and J gave up 2 bases; unmatched junction bases: 2. The chain's CDR3 is CASSLGGQGTYEQYF. The CDR3 nucleotides read TGCGCCAGCAGCTTGGGGGGACAGGGGACCTACGAGCAGTACTTC.

This clone has only a few counts. This chain links TRBV4-2 with TRBJ2-3, with TRBD2 identical over 7 bases. The CDR3 runs to 14 residues. With 4 bases clipped from V and 5 bases from J, the junction kept 6 bases outside the gene matches. CDR1 and CDR2 (germline): LGHNA, YNFKEQ. This CDR3 is CASSRAGDQDTQYF. The CDR3 nucleotides read TGTGCCAGCAGCCGGGCGGGAGATCAAGATACGCAGTATTTT.

This chain links TRBV27 with TRBJ1-1, with 9 nucleotides matching TRBD1. The CDR3 runs to 14 residues. Germline trimming cut 8 bases from V and 5 bases from J; bases unmatched to any gene: 9. CDR1 and CDR2 (germline): MNHEY, SMNVEV (reference sequence). For the CDR3, the DNA is TGTGCCAGCCATCATGACAGGGGGTATACTGAAGCTTTCTTT. It is translated as CASHHDRGYTEAFF.

The rearrangement uses TRBV29-1 and TRBJ2-5; weak D call: TRBD2 (6 bases). CDR3 length equals 12 residues. The germline CDR1 and CDR2 sequences are SQVTM and ANQGSEA. V shed 6 bases and J shed 4 bases, with 12 bases lying between them. The CDR3 loop is CSVHSGPETQYF. The CDR3 DNA is TGCAGCGTCCATAGCGGACCAGAGACCCAGTACTTC.

This clone is classed as medium-sized (0.01 to 0.1%). The chain has TRBV4-3 and TRBJ2-7; possibly TRBD2 for D (6 bases). The CDR3 is 17 residues long. V lost 0 bases and J lost 3, with 18 bases in between. CDR1 and CDR2 (germline): LGHNA, YSLEER. The CDR3 protein is CASSQDPSGEIFYEQYF. Here the CDR3 DNA reads TGCGCCAGCAGCCAAGACCCCTCGGGGGAGATATTCTACGAGCAGTACTTC.

The chain joins TRBV29-1 to TRBJ2-7; 7 nucleotides line up with TRBD1. The V segment lost 2 bases and the J segment 7 bases; nucleotides outside the gene matches: 11. CDR3 length: 14 amino acids. Germline CDR1 and CDR2: SQVTM and ANQGSEA. The CDR3 DNA reads as TGCAGCGTTGAAAAACCAGGGGGAAGGAGTGAGCAGTACTTC. This translates into CSVEKPGGRSEQYF.

The sample holds one count of this clone. V and J are TRBV5-1 and TRBJ2-1; 9 bases agree with TRBD2. This CDR3 region has 19 residues. With 0 bases clipped from V and 0 bases from J, the junction kept 10 bases outside the gene matches. Germline CDR1 is SGHRS and CDR2 is YFSETQ. The CDR3 spells CASSLDSSGGLSSYNEQFF. In DNA, the CDR3 is TGCGCCAGCAGCTTGGATAGTAGCGGGGGCTTGAGCTCCTACAATGAGCAGTTCTTC.

V and J are TRBV27 and TRBJ2-6; D remains ambiguous. The CDR3 sequence is 16 residues long. In germline, CDR1 is MNHEY, CDR2 SMNVEV (reference sequence). The V gene lost 3 bases and the J gene lost 0 bases, with 9 bases spanning the gap. The CDR3 spells CASSFRDSSGANVLTF. The CDR3 bases are TGTGCCAGCAGTTTTCGAGATAGCTCTGGGGCCAACGTCCTGACTTTC.

The rearrangement links TRBV27 to TRBJ2-3; no definite D call. The germline V gene has CDR1 MNHEY and CDR2 SMNVEV (reference sequence). The CDR3 contains 14 residues. The V end was cut by 2 bases, the J end by 5 bases, with 11 bases between. The CDR3 here is CASSLGQILDTQYF. CDR3 nucleotides: TGTGCCAGCAGTTTAGGGCAGATCCTAGATACGCAGTATTTT.

A few counts support this clone. V is TRBV18 and J is TRBJ1-6; 7 bases are shared with TRBD1. The germline V gene has CDR1 KGHSH and CDR2 LQKENI. V trimming: 6 bases; J trimming: 9 bases; junction bases outside the gene matches: 11. The CDR3 totals 15 residues. CDR3 sequence: CASSLSGDSTSPLHF. The CDR3 region has the DNA TGTGCCAGCTCCCTCTCTGGGGACAGCACTTCACCCCTCCACTTT.

This clone came up once. The germline gene is not matched at one end of the junction; a read error may be the cause. The CDR3 sequence is CASSLQYVETLFF. The CDR3 region has the DNA TGCGCCAGCAGCCTTCAGTACGTTGAAACACTGTTTTTT. This chain joins TRBV4-1 and TRBJ1-4; D call uncertain. Germline CDR1 reads MGHRA; CDR2 reads YSYEKL. CDR3 length: 13 residues.

The chain's CDR3 is CASSVIDQETQYF. CDR3 bases: TGTGCCAGCAGCGTTATAGACCAAGAGACCCAGTACTTC. This chain joins TRBV27 and TRBJ2-5; D is unclear. Germline assignment: CDR1 MNHEY and CDR2 SMNVEV (reference sequence). V lost 6 bases to trimming and J lost 0 bases, with 8 bases between them. The CDR3 is made up of 13 amino acids.

The chain links TRBV12-5 to TRBJ1-5; 8 nucleotides match TRBD1. The CDR3 runs to 17 residues. V lost 3 bases and J lost 4; bases outside the gene matches: 11. Germline V gives CDR1 LGHNT, CDR2 FRNRAP. CDR3 nucleotides: TGTGCTAGTGGTTTATCAGCGGACAGGGTCAGTAATCAGCCCCAGCATTTT. Its translation: CASGLSADRVSNQPQHF.

In this sample, this clone turned up a few times. V usage is TRBV6-1 and J usage is TRBJ1-2, with TRBD1 matching over 9 bases. V shed 3 bases and J 7 bases; nucleotides not matched to a gene: 12. The CDR3 is 16 residues long. From germline, CDR1 is MNHNS and CDR2 SASEGT. In nucleotides, the CDR3 is TGTGCCAGCAGTGAGGCGGACAGGGGCGCGTCTGGTGGCTACACCTTC. It yields the protein CASSEADRGASGGYTF.

This chain joins TRBV7-8 and TRBJ2-4; D is perhaps TRBD2 (6 bases). The CDR3 totals 17 residues. The germline CDR1 and CDR2 sequences are SGHVS and FQNEAQ. Trimming left V 1 base short and J 0 bases short, with 13 bases between. CDR3 sequence reads: CASSLVPGLLAKNIQYF. DNA for the CDR3: TGTGCCAGCAGCTTAGTCCCGGGACTCCTAGCCAAAAACATTCAGTACTTC.

The chain carries TRBV6-1 and TRBJ2-7; 8 bases agree with TRBD1. Trimming cost V 0 bases and J 3 bases; bases outside gene matches: 4. Germline CDR1 and CDR2: MNHNS and SASEGT. CDR3 length: 15 residues. The DNA of the CDR3 is TGTGCCAGCAGTGAAGCCCCGACAGGGGTCTACGAGCAGTACTTC. Its translation: CASSEAPTGVYEQYF.

The genes are TRBV13 and TRBJ1-5; D ambiguous. The germline CDR1 and CDR2 sequences are PRHDT and FYEKMQ (reference sequence). The CDR3 sequence is 15 residues long. Trimming took off 5 bases at V and 4 bases at J, with 15 bases between the two ends. CDR3 in amino acids: CASSIYGRGNQPQHF. The CDR3 DNA is TGTGCCAGCAGCATATATGGGAGAGGGAATCAGCCCCAGCATTTT.

There are a few counts of this clone. The rearrangement uses TRBV4-1 and TRBJ1-2; D remains unclear. V was trimmed by 3 bases and J by 8 bases, leaving 19 bases between them. The germline gives CDR1 MGHRA, CDR2 YSYEKL. The CDR3 spans 15 residues. The CDR3 DNA reads TGCGCCAGCAGCCATCTAGATAACGGGAAATGGGGCTACACCTTC. Translation gives CASSHLDNGKWGYTF.

The V gene is TRBV28, the J gene TRBJ2-4; D remains ambiguous. The CDR3 covers 12 residues. Trimming left V 5 bases short and J 5 bases short, with 7 bases between. From germline, CDR1 is MDHEN and CDR2 SYDVKM. DNA of the CDR3: TGTGCCAGCAGTCGACTGGAAAACATTCAGTACTTC. The encoded protein is CASSRLENIQYF.